This TCR beta chain was recorded in a study of T cell changes during pregnancy in multiple sclerosis. TCRdb's table, derived via immunoSEQ multiplex PCR, lists solely in-frame clones and lacks some. The table records tens of thousands of clones, 75% to 90% of them present only once. Germline V gene sequence: CDR1 MNHEY, CDR2 SVGAGI. This CDR3 has 14 residues. With 8 bases clipped from V and 11 bases from J, the junction kept 15 bases outside the gene matches. The specimen comprised peripheral blood, sampled in the second trimester of pregnancy. The chain employs TRBV6-5 and TRBJ1-5; TRBD1 matches at 7 bases. The TCR comes from a female donor in good health, enrolled as a control in a pregnancy study. CDR3 nucleotides: TGTGCCAGCGGAATCACAGGGGTGGGGGAAGCCCAGCATTTT. Translation gives CASGITGVGEAQHF.